This TCR beta chain appears in the sequencing data of a study of T cells in Graves' hyperthyroidism and ophthalmopathy. Diagnostic assessment was based on clinical symptoms, serum thyroxine and TRAb, thyroid ultrasound and orbital computed tomography. This clonotype was seen only a few times. The CDR3 has 16 residues. Germline V lookup: CDR1 MNHEY, CDR2 SVGEGT. The junction had 10 bases not matched to a gene; V was cut back by 6 bases and J by 10 bases. The investigators amplified TCR beta CDR3 regions from RNA transcripts. First-round RT-PCR of the TCR CDR3 relied on the HTBI primer set. TCRdb re-analysed the multiplex PCR reads in MiXCR, keeping a single row per CDR3 protein. This table holds under 600,000 distinct CDR3 sequences, roughly 16% found once.

The J gene is TRBJ1-6, the V gene TRBV6-2 or TRBV6-3; 12 bases match TRBD1. The sequencing input was blood. This TCR was sampled from a woman aged 40 to 49 with Graves' ophthalmopathy. The CDR3 loop reads CASSPLPGTGGSPLHF. In nucleotides, the CDR3 is TGTGCCAGCAGCCCTCTCCCCGGGACAGGGGGCTCACCCCTCCACTTT.